The clone carrying this TCR beta chain has a handful of counts. One end of the junction varies from germline; a read error may be responsible. These data belong to a study of patients and donors after allogeneic stem cell transplantation. The CDR3 is 11 residues long. TCRdb called the RT-PCR reads again in MiXCR, with one record for every CDR3 protein. The data show some 200,000 distinct CDR3 sequences, 35% to 50% seen once. The chain joins TRBV12-3 or TRBV12-4 to TRBJ2-7; no reliable D call. This clonotype was obtained from a human donor who was either an allogeneic HSCT recipient or a stem cell or donor lymphocyte infusion donor (not recorded which). It is not recorded whose cells these are; they may come from a transplant donor. The source material was blood, either unsorted or a sorted T cell fraction (not recorded which). The chain's CDR3 is CASRLAYEQYF. The CDR3 region has the DNA TGTGCCAGCAGGTTAGCCTACGAGCAGTACTTC.